Below, one TCR beta chain is given with its context. The sample comes from a study of tumor and adjacent non-tumor tissue in lung cancer. Study at large: There were 11 to 13 adenocarcinoma, a couple of squamous cell carcinoma and 1 small cell lung cancer cases.

Deletions cut 2 bases from V and 0 bases from J, with 14 bases between. Per germline, CDR1 MNHNY and CDR2 SVGAGI (reference sequence). The CDR3 contains 18 residues. A modified ARM-PCR protocol with three rounds of nested PCR amplified TCRbeta. A single record per CDR3 protein comes from TCRdb applying MiXCR to the multiplex PCR reads. The data show about 100,000 distinct CDR3 sequences, roughly two thirds seen once. RNA was extracted from bulk tissue without any cell sorting. The normal lung tissue was taken more than 3 cm from the tumor edge. This TCR derives from a man aged 30 to 45 with non-small cell lung cancer. The sample comprised distant non-tumor lung tissue. The chain is built from TRBV6-6 and TRBJ2-6; D is unresolved. As DNA, the CDR3 is TGTGCCAGCAGTTACCCGAGGAGTGGAATCTCTGGGGCCAACGTCCTGACTTTC. As protein: CASSYPRSGISGANVLTF.